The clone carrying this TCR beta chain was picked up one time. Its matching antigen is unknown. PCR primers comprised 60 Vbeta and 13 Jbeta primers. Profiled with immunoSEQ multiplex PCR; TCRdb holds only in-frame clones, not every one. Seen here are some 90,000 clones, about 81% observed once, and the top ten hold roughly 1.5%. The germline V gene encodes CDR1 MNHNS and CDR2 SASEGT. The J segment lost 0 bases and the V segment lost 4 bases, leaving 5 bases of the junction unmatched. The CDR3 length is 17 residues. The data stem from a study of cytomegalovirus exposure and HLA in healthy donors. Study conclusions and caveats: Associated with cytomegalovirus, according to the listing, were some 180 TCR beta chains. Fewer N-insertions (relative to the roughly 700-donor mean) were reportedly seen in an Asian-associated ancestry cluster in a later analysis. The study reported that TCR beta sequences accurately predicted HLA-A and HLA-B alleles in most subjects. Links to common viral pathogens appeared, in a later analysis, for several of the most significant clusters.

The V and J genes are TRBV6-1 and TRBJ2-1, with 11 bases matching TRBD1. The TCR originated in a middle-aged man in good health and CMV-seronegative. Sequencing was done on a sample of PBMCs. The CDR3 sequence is CASSARTGGGSYNEQFF. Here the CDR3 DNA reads TGTGCCAGCAGTGCCAGGACAGGGGGCGGCTCCTACAATGAGCAGTTCTTC.